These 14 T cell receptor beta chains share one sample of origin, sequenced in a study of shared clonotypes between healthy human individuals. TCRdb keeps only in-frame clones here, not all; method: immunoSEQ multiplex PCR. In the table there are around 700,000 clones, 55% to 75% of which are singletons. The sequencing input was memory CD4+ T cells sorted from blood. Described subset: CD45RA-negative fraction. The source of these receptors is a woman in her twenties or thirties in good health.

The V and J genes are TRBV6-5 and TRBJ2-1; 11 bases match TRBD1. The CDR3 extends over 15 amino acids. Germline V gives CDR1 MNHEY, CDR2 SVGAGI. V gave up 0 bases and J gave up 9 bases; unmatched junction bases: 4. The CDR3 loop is CASSYSDRGHVEQFF. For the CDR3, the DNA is TGTGCCAGCAGTTACTCGGACAGGGGGCACGTTGAGCAGTTCTTC.

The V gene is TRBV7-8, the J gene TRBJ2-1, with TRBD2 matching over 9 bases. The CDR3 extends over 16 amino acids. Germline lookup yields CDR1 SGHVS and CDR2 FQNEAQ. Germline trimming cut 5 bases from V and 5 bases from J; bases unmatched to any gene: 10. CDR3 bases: TGTGCCAGCAGCCCCAATCTAGCGGGATTCAACAATGAGCAGTTCTTC. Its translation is CASSPNLAGFNNEQFF.

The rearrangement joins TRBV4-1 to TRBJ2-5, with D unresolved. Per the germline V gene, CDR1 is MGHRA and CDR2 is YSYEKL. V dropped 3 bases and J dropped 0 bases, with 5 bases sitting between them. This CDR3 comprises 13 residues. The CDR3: CASSQGYQETQYF. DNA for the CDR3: TGCGCCAGCAGCCAGGGATACCAAGAGACCCAGTACTTC.

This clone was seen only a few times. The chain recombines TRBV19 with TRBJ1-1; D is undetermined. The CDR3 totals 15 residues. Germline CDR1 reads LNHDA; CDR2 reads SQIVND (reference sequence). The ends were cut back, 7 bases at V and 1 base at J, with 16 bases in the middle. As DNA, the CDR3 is TGTGCCAGTACCCCAAGGACTCCCGGGAACACTGAAGCTTTCTTT. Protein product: CASTPRTPGNTEAFF.

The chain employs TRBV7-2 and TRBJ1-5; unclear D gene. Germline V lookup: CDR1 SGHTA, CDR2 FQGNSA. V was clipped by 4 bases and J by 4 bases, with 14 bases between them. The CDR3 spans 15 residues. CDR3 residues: CASSSETFTNQPQHF. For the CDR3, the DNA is TGTGCCAGCAGCTCAGAGACATTTACAAATCAGCCCCAGCATTTT.

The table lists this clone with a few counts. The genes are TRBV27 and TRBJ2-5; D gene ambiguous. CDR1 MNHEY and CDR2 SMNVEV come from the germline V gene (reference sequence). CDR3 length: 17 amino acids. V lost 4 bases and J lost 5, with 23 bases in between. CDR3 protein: CASSSPRRSGPSETQYF. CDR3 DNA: TGTGCCAGCAGTTCCCCAAGGCGGTCTGGGCCGTCGGAGACCCAGTACTTC.

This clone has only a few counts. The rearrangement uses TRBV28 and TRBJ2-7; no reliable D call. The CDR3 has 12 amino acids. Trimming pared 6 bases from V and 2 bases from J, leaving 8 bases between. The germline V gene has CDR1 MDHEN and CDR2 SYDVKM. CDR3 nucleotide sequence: TGTGCCAGCAGACAATCGGCCTACGAGCAGTACTTC. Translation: CASRQSAYEQYF.

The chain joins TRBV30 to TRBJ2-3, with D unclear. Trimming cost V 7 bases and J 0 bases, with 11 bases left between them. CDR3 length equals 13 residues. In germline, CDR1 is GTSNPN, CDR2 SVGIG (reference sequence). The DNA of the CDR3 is TGTGCCTTTACCCCTAGGAGCACAGATACGCAGTATTTT. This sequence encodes CAFTPRSTDTQYF.

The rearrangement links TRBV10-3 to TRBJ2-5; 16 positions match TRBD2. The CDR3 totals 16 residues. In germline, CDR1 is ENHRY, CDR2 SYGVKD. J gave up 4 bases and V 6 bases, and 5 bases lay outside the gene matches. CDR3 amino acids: CAISGTSGRAGETQYF. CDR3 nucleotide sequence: TGTGCCATCAGCGGGACTAGCGGGAGGGCCGGAGAGACCCAGTACTTC.

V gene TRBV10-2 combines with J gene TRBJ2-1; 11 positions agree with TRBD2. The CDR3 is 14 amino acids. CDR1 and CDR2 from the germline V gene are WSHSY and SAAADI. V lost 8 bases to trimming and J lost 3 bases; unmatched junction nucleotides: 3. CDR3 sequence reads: CASHLAGGYNEQFF. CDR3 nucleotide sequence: TGCGCCAGCCATCTAGCGGGGGGCTACAATGAGCAGTTCTTC.

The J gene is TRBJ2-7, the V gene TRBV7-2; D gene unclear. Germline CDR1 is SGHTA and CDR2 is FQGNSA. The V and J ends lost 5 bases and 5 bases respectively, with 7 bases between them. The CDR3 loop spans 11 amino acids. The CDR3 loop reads CASSRRDEQYF. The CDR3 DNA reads TGTGCCAGCAGCCGACGGGACGAGCAGTACTTC.

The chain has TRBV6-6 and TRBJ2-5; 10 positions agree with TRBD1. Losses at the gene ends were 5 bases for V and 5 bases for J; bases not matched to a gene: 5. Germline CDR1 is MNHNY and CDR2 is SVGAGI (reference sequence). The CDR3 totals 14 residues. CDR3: CASSPGQGRETQYF. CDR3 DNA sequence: TGTGCCAGCAGTCCGGGACAGGGGAGGGAGACCCAGTACTTC.

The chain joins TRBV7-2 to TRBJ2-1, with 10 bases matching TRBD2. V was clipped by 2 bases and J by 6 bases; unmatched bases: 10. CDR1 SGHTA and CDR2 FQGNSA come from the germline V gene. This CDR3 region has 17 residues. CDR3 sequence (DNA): TGTGCCAGCAGCTTAAGGTATTGGACTAGCGGTCTCAATGAGCAGTTCTTC. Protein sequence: CASSLRYWTSGLNEQFF.

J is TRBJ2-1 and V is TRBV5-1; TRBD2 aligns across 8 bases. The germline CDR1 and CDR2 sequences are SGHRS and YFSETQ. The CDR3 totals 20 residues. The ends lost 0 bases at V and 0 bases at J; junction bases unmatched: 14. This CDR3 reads CASSLVRSLERGSSYNEQFF. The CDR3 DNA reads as TGCGCCAGCAGCTTGGTTAGATCCCTAGAGCGGGGGAGCTCCTACAATGAGCAGTTCTTC.